This record looks at one T cell receptor beta chain sequence and its context. What it recognizes is unknown. The sample comes from a study of cytomegalovirus exposure and HLA in healthy donors. The wider study: Most genotyped donors, about 81% of 398, had Caucasian-associated genetic ancestry.

The PCR had 60 Vbeta and 13 Jbeta primers. The assay was immunoSEQ multiplex PCR, and TCRdb's table has in-frame clones only and misses some. The sample yields more than 95,000 clones, over 75% seen once. The study's findings and limits: The study designated about 180 TCR beta chains cytomegalovirus-associated. Later analysis associated a missense DCLRE1C variant with TCR beta V- and J-gene trimming.

This CDR3 spans 18 amino acids. Germline CDR1 and CDR2: MGHRA and YSYEKL. The trim removed 0 bases at V and 0 bases at J, leaving 10 bases unmatched. What was sequenced was PBMCs. The chain couples TRBV4-1 to TRBJ1-1, with 7 positions matching TRBD1. This receptor was obtained from a man aged 60 to 69 in good health and CMV-seropositive. CDR3 in DNA: TGCGCCAGCAGCCAAGAGGGACAGACAACGAAGCTGAACACTGAAGCTTTCTTT. This translates into CASSQEGQTTKLNTEAFF.